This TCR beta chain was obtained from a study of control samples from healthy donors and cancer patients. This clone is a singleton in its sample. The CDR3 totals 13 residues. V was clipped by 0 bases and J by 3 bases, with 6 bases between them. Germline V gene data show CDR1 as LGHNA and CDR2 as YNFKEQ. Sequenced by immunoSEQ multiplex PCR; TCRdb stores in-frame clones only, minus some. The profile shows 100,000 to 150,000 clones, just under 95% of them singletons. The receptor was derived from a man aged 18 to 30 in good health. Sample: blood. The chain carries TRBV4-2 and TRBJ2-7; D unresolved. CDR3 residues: CASSQDGDYEQYF. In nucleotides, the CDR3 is TGTGCCAGCAGCCAAGATGGGGACTACGAGCAGTACTTC.